This T cell receptor (beta chain) was identified in a study of PD-1 blockade in classical Hodgkin lymphoma. The overall study: Nivolumab dosed at 3 mg/kg went to patients intravenously every 2 weeks.

Time point denoted: cycle 4 day 1 (C4D1), after less than seven weeks of nivolumab. Each and every patient relapsed after autologous stem cell transplantation, and patients got differing brentuximab vedotin exposure. This CDR3 spans 12 amino acids. Germline assignment: CDR1 MNHEY and CDR2 SVGAGI. With 6 bases removed from V and 4 bases from J, the gap between germline ends came to 9 bases. Using immunoSEQ multiplex PCR, the repertoire was profiled, and TCRdb retains in-frame clones only, with some absent. The profile shows under 130,000 clones, 89% of them singletons. The chain links TRBV6-5 to TRBJ1-2, with a weak D call TRBD1 (5 bases). The clonotype was recovered from a human donor with classical Hodgkin lymphoma. Sequencing used peripheral blood mononuclear cells (PBMCs), obtained before the fourth cycle of nivolumab. The chain's CDR3 is CASRNRPYGYTF. CDR3 in DNA: TGTGCCAGCAGAAACAGGCCCTATGGCTACACCTTC.